This entry concerns a single T cell receptor (beta chain). There is no known antigen for this receptor. The input lacks base qualities; no much larger clone sits a single base away. Multiplex touch-down PCR with a mixed TRB-A/B primer pool was used to amplify rearranged TRB sequences covering the V, D and J segments. Illumina adapters and sample indices were attached to the amplicons in two consecutive PCR reactions using Phusion HS II polymerase. The amplicons were purified from gel with the NucleoSpin Gel and PCR Clean-up kit and then assessed with Qubit and an Agilent 2100 Bioanalyzer. Sequencing of libraries was carried out on an Illumina MiSeq in 600-cycle, single-indexed, paired-end runs. The authors processed their data as follows. MiXCR versions 2.12 and 3.0.5 were used to process the TRB sequences. A clone was defined as each unique CDR3 nucleotide sequence, and only productive sequences supported by at least two reads were kept. The repertoire metrics were Shannon diversity, evenness, clonality (defined as one minus evenness), and alpha-parameterized diversity profiles covering alpha 0 to 5. The IGoR algorithm was used to calculate generation probabilities of clones in the paired pre- and post-chemotherapy samples. The public reads were quality trimmed at Q25 with fastp and then assembled into clones with MiXCR by TCRdb, keeping productive beta chains. Entries are consolidated by CDR3 protein sequence, retaining the most common genes and DNA. TCRdb's processing, not the authors', yielded these V and J calls. The sample table lists about 11,000 distinct CDR3 sequences, roughly 42% of them with a count of one. The ten largest make up around 6.9% of the sample.

TCR beta rearrangements were amplified from genomic DNA extracted from peripheral blood rather than from sorted cells or RNA. These data come from a study of T cell repertoires in aging, cancer and after chemotherapy (dated by TCRdb to between 2018 and 2020). Study-wide context: Donors were distributed across six age groups ranging from 30 or younger to 70 or older, with at least three individuals included per group. Control TCR repertoires from healthy donors were recorded across several months to years, and re-sampling revealed clear clonal overlap. Approximately 8.4 million TCR reads were contained in the full dataset. Peripheral blood TCR beta repertoires from healthy donors and cancer patients were profiled to examine immunoaging and T cell reconstitution after chemotherapy. Alongside fewer than 100 healthy donors serving as a reference group, the cohort included roughly 220 cancer patients, of whom around 91 had hematological cancers and some 130 had solid cancers.

Overall study outcomes, separate from this receptor: Untreated patients with hematological or solid cancers showed significantly lower blood TCR diversity and higher clonality than age-matched healthy donors. In healthy donors, the decline in TCR diversity with age was mainly explained by loss of richness, whereas in cancer patients loss of evenness was also found to contribute. In both cancer cohorts, median generation probability rose over the chemotherapy interval, which suggests that the repertoire was reconstituted through rebound thymic output. According to the authors, the repertoire data do not permit conclusions about immunological memory after chemotherapy.

Trimming removed 5 bases from V and 4 bases from J; the gene matches leave 5 bases unexplained. From a lookup of the germline V gene (reference sequence), CDR1 and CDR2 are SEHNR and FQNEAQ. The CDR3 starts with the cysteine, ends with the phenylalanine, and has 15 residues. Just CDR3 DNA is preserved here, 45 bases in frame from base 1. The sequence derives from a human donor in good health. The rearrangement combines TRBV7-9 with TRBJ1-6; the junction holds 7 bases that match TRBD1. The sample was blood. The CDR3 reads as follows: CASSAVTGYNSPLHF. The base sequence is TGTGCCAGCAGCGCCGTGACAGGGTATAATTCACCCCTCCACTTT.